The 18 T cell receptor beta chains in this list originate from one sample, sequenced in a study of T cells after posttransplantation cyclophosphamide. The naive gate required viable CD3+CD4+ or CD3+CD8+ cells with CCR7+CD45RA+CD45RO-CD95-CD27+CD28+ phenotype. Only in-frame clones appear in the TCRdb table, and some are missing; sequencing was by immunoSEQ multiplex PCR. The table has some 20,000 clones, 95% to 98% seen once. The specimen was naive CD4+ T cells sorted from PBMCs. These receptors came from a man in his forties or fifties in good health, CMV-negative, and a related stem cell transplant donor.

This sequence joins TRBV9 and TRBJ1-5; TRBD1 is a possible D gene (6 bases). Looked up from germline, CDR1 is SGDLS and CDR2 is YYNGEE. Trimming took off 0 bases at V and 2 bases at J, with 6 bases between the two ends. This CDR3 is built from 14 residues. CDR3 coding DNA: TGTGCCAGCAGCGTAGCAGGGGGCAATCAGCCCCAGCATTTT. It is translated as CASSVAGGNQPQHF.

The V and J genes are TRBV6-5 and TRBJ1-1; the D gene is possibly TRBD1 (5 bases). Germline V CDR1 and CDR2: MNHEY, SVGAGI. CDR3 size: 11 residues. The V end lost 11 bases, the J end lost 1 base, and 8 bases lay between the germline ends. Here the CDR3 reads CAAGRNTEAFF. CDR3 DNA sequence: TGTGCCGCGGGGCGGAACACTGAAGCTTTCTTT.

The rearrangement uses TRBV18 and TRBJ1-2; D gene uncertain. Germline CDR1 is KGHSH and CDR2 is LQKENI. V was trimmed by 1 base and J by 5 bases, leaving 11 bases between them. The CDR3 consists of 14 residues. DNA for the CDR3: TGTGCCAGCTCACCACGTGAACAGCTGTATGGCTACACCTTC. Its translation is CASSPREQLYGYTF.

The gene calls are TRBV6-6 and TRBJ2-7; the D is unclear. The CDR3 is 15 amino acids. Germline CDR1 reads MNHNY; CDR2 reads SVGAGI (reference sequence). V was shortened by 4 bases and J by 0 bases, with 13 bases between the two germline ends. The CDR3 coding sequence is TGTGCCAGCAGTTTTTTTACTCGAAGCTCCTACGAGCAGTACTTC. Its translation is CASSFFTRSSYEQYF.

The chain uses TRBV19 and TRBJ2-7, with D perhaps matching TRBD2 (6 bases). The CDR3 has 14 amino acids. With 6 bases removed from V and 6 bases from J, the gap between germline ends came to 18 bases. Germline V lookup: CDR1 LNHDA, CDR2 SQIVND (reference sequence). DNA of the CDR3: TGTGCCAGTAGACAGGTTGGACTAAACGGCGAGCAGTACTTC. Amino acids: CASRQVGLNGEQYF.

CDR3 in DNA: TGTGCCAGCAGCTTTCGGACAGACTATGGCTACACCTTC. Amino acid sequence: CASSFRTDYGYTF. The V and J genes are TRBV5-4 and TRBJ1-2, with D possibly TRBD1 on 6 matching bases. Germline CDR1 reads SGHNT; CDR2 reads YYREEE (reference sequence). V was cut by 2 bases and J by 3 bases, with 8 bases left in between. The CDR3 has 13 amino acids.

The gene calls are TRBV4-2 and TRBJ1-2, with 7 bases that match TRBD1. After removal of 6 bases from V and 2 bases from J, the junction contained 6 bases not matched to a gene. The CDR3 has 14 amino acids. The germline CDR1 and CDR2 sequences are LGHNA and YNFKEQ. Here the CDR3 DNA reads TGTGCCAGCAGTTGGGTAGGGGGCAACTATGGCTACACCTTC. Translation gives CASSWVGGNYGYTF.

J is TRBJ2-2 and V is TRBV7-3, with D maybe TRBD2 (5 bases). This CDR3 has 14 residues. V was clipped by 2 bases and J by 6 bases, with 10 bases between them. The germline gives CDR1 SGHTA, CDR2 FQGTGA. CDR3 nucleotide sequence: TGTGCCAGCAGCTTAGGAGGTATTGCCGGGGAGCTGTTTTTT. This gives the protein CASSLGGIAGELFF.

Only one count was recorded for this clone. V gene TRBV30 combines with J gene TRBJ1-3; 9 positions match TRBD1. This CDR3 has 16 residues. Germline trimming cut 3 bases from V and 2 bases from J; bases unmatched to any gene: 8. From germline, CDR1 is GTSNPN and CDR2 SVGIG (reference sequence). This CDR3 reads CAWSKPRTGAGNTIYF. The CDR3 DNA is TGTGCCTGGAGCAAACCTAGGACAGGGGCTGGAAACACCATATATTTT. Using reference TRBV30 and TRBJ1-3 for the parts outside the CDR3, the full variable domain is SQTIHQWPATLVQPVGSPLSLECTVEGTSNPNLYWYRQAAGRGLQLLFYSVGIGQISSEVPQNLSASRPQDRQFILSSKKLLLSDSGFYLCAWSKPRTGAGNTIYFGEGSWLTVV.

The V and J genes are TRBV7-2 and TRBJ1-2; possible D gene TRBD1, 6 bases. The CDR3 has 15 amino acids. V lost 0 bases and J lost 4, with 12 bases in between. CDR1 and CDR2 from the germline V gene are SGHTA and FQGNSA. CDR3 coding DNA: TGTGCCAGCAGCTTAGCCAGGGGATGGGGCTATGGCTACACCTTC. It translates to CASSLARGWGYGYTF. Filled out from reference TRBV7-2 and TRBJ1-2, the complete variable domain reads GAGVSQSPSNKVTEKGKDVELRCDPISGHTALYWYRQSLGQGLEFLIYFQGNSAPDKSGLPSDRFSAERTGGSVSTLTIQRTQQEDSAVYLCASSLARGWGYGYTFGSGTRLTVV.

The chain links TRBV18 to TRBJ2-7; D not certain. The CDR3 is made up of 13 amino acids. V lost 2 bases, J lost 5 bases, and 10 bases lay in between. The germline V gene has CDR1 KGHSH and CDR2 LQKENI. CDR3 sequence: CASSPTRSDEQYF. The CDR3 nucleotides read TGTGCCAGCTCACCAACGAGGAGCGACGAGCAGTACTTC.

The J gene is TRBJ1-2, the V gene TRBV7-8; D uncertain. Germline V gene sequence: CDR1 SGHVS, CDR2 FQNEAQ. The length of the CDR3 is 13 residues. V was trimmed by 1 base and J by 1 base, leaving 4 bases between them. CDR3 protein: CASSLEYNYGYTF. DNA of the CDR3: TGTGCCAGCAGCTTAGAATATAACTATGGCTACACCTTC.

The rearrangement joins TRBV5-8 to TRBJ2-1, with 7 bases matching TRBD1. This CDR3 contains 15 residues. Germline values: CDR1 SGHTS, CDR2 YDEGEE. The trim removed 5 bases at V and 0 bases at J, leaving 5 bases unmatched. The CDR3 protein is CASRTRDSSYNEQFF. The CDR3 DNA reads TGTGCCAGCAGGACACGGGACAGCTCCTACAATGAGCAGTTCTTC.

This clone appeared once. The genes are TRBV28 and TRBJ2-3, with 7 bases that match TRBD2. Germline V CDR1 and CDR2: MDHEN, SYDVKM. After removal of 2 bases from V and 3 bases from J, the junction contained 5 bases not matched to a gene. The CDR3 spans 15 residues. CDR3 DNA sequence: TGTGCCAGCAGTTTAACTAGCGTCCCGACAGATACGCAGTATTTT. It encodes CASSLTSVPTDTQYF.

The V call is TRBV11-3, the J call TRBJ1-5; 8 positions agree with TRBD1. Trimming took 4 bases from V and 3 from J; bases not matched to a gene: 2. CDR3 length: 14 residues. Germline CDR1 is SGHNT and CDR2 is YENEEA. CDR3 loop: CASSSTGVNQPQHF. In DNA, the CDR3 is TGTGCCAGCAGCTCGACAGGGGTCAATCAGCCCCAGCATTTT.

V and J are TRBV30 and TRBJ1-5, with 10 bases fitting TRBD1. V lost 3 bases, J lost 2 bases, and 16 bases stayed unmatched. This CDR3 contains 19 residues. Germline-derived CDR1 and CDR2 are GTSNPN and SVGIG (reference sequence). This CDR3 reads CAWSHRDRGSVFGNQPQHF. CDR3 DNA: TGTGCCTGGAGCCATCGGGACAGGGGAAGCGTATTCGGCAATCAGCCCCAGCATTTT.

This clone has only one observation. The V gene is TRBV4-2, the J gene TRBJ2-4, with 10 positions matching TRBD1. V was pared by 4 bases and J by 0 bases, with 6 bases of the junction left unmatched. CDR1 is LGHNA, CDR2 YNFKEQ, per germline. The CDR3 is 17 residues long. In DNA form, the CDR3 reads TGTGCCAGCAGCCTTCTGACAGGGGGCATAGCCAAAAACATTCAGTACTTC. Residues: CASSLLTGGIAKNIQYF.

This chain uses TRBV11-3 with TRBJ2-7; the D gene is possibly TRBD2 (5 bases). CDR1 is SGHNT and CDR2 is YENEEA in the germline V gene. CDR3 length: 14 residues. CDR3 protein: CAHHGRGGGHEQYF. CDR3 coding DNA: TGTGCTCACCATGGTCGAGGAGGTGGACACGAGCAGTACTTC. Supplemented by reference TRBV11-3 and TRBJ2-7, the full variable domain reads EAGVVQSPRYKIIEKKQPVAFWCNPISGHNTLYWYLQNLGQGPELLIRYENEEAVDDSQLPKDRFSAERLKGVDSTLKIQPAELGDSAVYLCAHHGRGGGHEQYFGPGTRLTVT.